Below are 13 T cell receptor beta chains sequenced from a single sample in a study of Graves' ophthalmopathy and Graves' hyperthyroidism. The study amplified TCR beta CDR3 regions using RNA transcripts. In the first round, RT-PCR was carried out with HTBI primers, and a multiplex PCR formed the second round. TCRdb redid the calling of the multiplex PCR reads with MiXCR, one entry per CDR3 protein. The sample consists of roughly 160,000 distinct CDR3 sequences, roughly two fifths of them appearing once. The sequencing input was peripheral blood. The source is a young man with Graves' ophthalmopathy.

Ten or more counts support this clonotype. The J gene is TRBJ1-1, the V gene TRBV11-3; possible D gene TRBD1, 5 bases. Germline V gives CDR1 SGHNT, CDR2 YENEEA. The CDR3 consists of 14 residues. Trimming shortened V by 2 bases and J by 11 bases, and 18 bases separated the two germline ends. The CDR3 is CASSLIGRGEEAFF. For the CDR3, the DNA is TGTGCCAGCAGCTTAATCGGAAGGGGTGAAGAGGCTTTCTTT.

This clonotype was detected many times. The chain is built from TRBV5-1 and TRBJ2-7; D not certain. The CDR3 extends over 13 amino acids. V lost 2 bases and J 7 bases, leaving 13 bases between the germline ends. Germline CDR1 and CDR2: SGHRS and YFSETQ. DNA of the CDR3: TGCGCCAGCAGCTTTTCCCTCGGAAGGGAGCAGTACTTC. This translates into CASSFSLGREQYF. The full variable domain, rest sourced from reference TRBV5-1 and TRBJ2-7, is KAGVTQTPRYLIKTRGQQVTLSCSPISGHRSVSWYQQTPGQGLQFLFEYFSETQRNKGNFPGRFSGRQFSNSRSEMNVSTLELGDSALYLCASSFSLGREQYFGPGTRLTVT.

This clonotype was counted many times. The gene calls are TRBV27 and TRBJ2-7; the match to TRBD2 covers 10 bases. This CDR3 spans 14 amino acids. V trimming: 6 bases; J trimming: 4 bases; junction bases outside the gene matches: 6. CDR1 MNHEY and CDR2 SMNVEV come from the germline V gene (reference sequence). The CDR3 protein is CASSVGTSEYEQYF. In DNA, the CDR3 is TGTGCCAGCAGCGTCGGGACTAGCGAATACGAGCAGTACTTC.

The V and J genes are TRBV6-5 and TRBJ1-5, with D unresolved. Germline V gives CDR1 MNHEY, CDR2 SVGAGI. The CDR3 extends over 14 amino acids. Trimming left V 7 bases short and J 5 bases short, with 15 bases between. The CDR3 region is CASIFQVHDQPQHF. As DNA, the CDR3 is TGTGCCAGCATTTTTCAGGTACACGATCAGCCCCAGCATTTT.

This rearrangement joins TRBV11-2 to TRBJ1-1; perhaps TRBD1 as D (5 bases). This CDR3 contains 16 residues. Looked up from germline, CDR1 is SGHAT and CDR2 is FQNNGV. Deletions cut 5 bases from V and 1 base from J, with 17 bases between. CDR3 region: CASSHEPGLENTEAFF. CDR3 bases: TGTGCCAGCAGCCATGAGCCAGGGTTAGAGAACACTGAAGCTTTCTTT. Drawing the rest from reference TRBV11-2 and TRBJ1-1, the complete variable domain is EAGVAQSPRYKIIEKRQSVAFWCNPISGHATLYWYQQILGQGPKLLIQFQNNGVVDDSQLPKDRFSAERLKGVDSTLKIQPAKLEDSAVYLCASSHEPGLENTEAFFGQGTRLTVV.

This clonotype was recorded many times. V is TRBV2 and J is TRBJ2-7; D possibly corresponds to TRBD2 (6 bases). Germline values: CDR1 SNHLY, CDR2 FYNNEI. This CDR3 is 17 amino acids long. The V end lost 3 bases, the J end lost 2 bases, and 20 bases lay between the germline ends. This chain's CDR3 is CASSERAPGLRAYEQYF. CDR3 DNA: TGTGCCAGCAGTGAGCGCGCTCCGGGACTGCGGGCCTACGAGCAGTACTTC.

This clonotype came up many times. The chain links TRBV27 to TRBJ1-6; TRBD1 aligns across 10 bases. CDR3 size: 15 residues. CDR1 is MNHEY, CDR2 SMNVEV, per germline (reference sequence). V lost 7 bases to trimming and J lost 8 bases; unmatched junction nucleotides: 8. CDR3 nucleotide sequence: TGTGCCAGCACCAAGGACAGGGGGACCCATTCACCCCTCCACTTT. Translated, it gives CASTKDRGTHSPLHF.

This clonotype was recorded many times. V and J are TRBV19 and TRBJ1-5, with D unresolved. CDR1 LNHDA and CDR2 SQIVND come from the germline V gene (reference sequence). This CDR3 is 13 amino acids long. The V gene lost 6 bases and the J gene lost 2 bases, with 8 bases spanning the gap. The CDR3 here is CASSQAGNQPQHF. In nucleotides, the CDR3 is TGTGCCAGTAGCCAGGCAGGCAATCAGCCCCAGCATTTT. The full variable domain, in which reference TRBV19 and TRBJ1-5 provide the parts outside the CDR3, is DGGITQSPKYLFRKEGQNVTLSCEQNLNHDAMYWYRQDPGQGLRLIYYSQIVNDFQKGDIAEGYSVSREKKESFPLTVTSAQKNPTAFYLCASSQAGNQPQHFGDGTRLSIL.

This clonotype came up many times. The J gene is TRBJ2-2, the V gene TRBV6-2 or TRBV6-3; a possible D gene is TRBD2 (7 bases). The V gene's germline CDR1 is MNHEY and CDR2 SVGEGT. CDR3 length equals 16 residues. V was trimmed by 6 bases and J by 1 base, leaving 15 bases between them. The CDR3 sequence is CASSRAGTRNTGELFF. The DNA of the CDR3 is TGTGCCAGCAGCCGAGCGGGGACAAGGAACACCGGGGAGCTGTTTTTT.

The chain links TRBV6-1 to TRBJ1-2; 9 positions match TRBD1. The germline V gene encodes CDR1 MNHNS and CDR2 SASEGT. J gave up 7 bases and V 2 bases, and 8 bases lay outside the gene matches. The CDR3 covers 15 residues. The CDR3 region has the DNA TGTGCCAGCAGTGAAATAGGACAGGGGCATGGTGGCTACACCTTC. Residues: CASSEIGQGHGGYTF.

The chain uses TRBV28 and TRBJ2-5; TRBD2 might be the D (5 bases). This CDR3 is built from 15 residues. The V end lost 7 bases, the J end lost 2 bases, and 17 bases lay between the germline ends. Germline V gives CDR1 MDHEN, CDR2 SYDVKM. CDR3 in DNA: TGTGCCAGCATCCCTGGAGGCCGGGGACAAGAGACCCAGTACTTC. Translation gives CASIPGGRGQETQYF.

This CDR3 is CASSEAGYKNTGELFF. CDR3 DNA: TGTGCCAGCAGTGAAGCAGGCTACAAGAACACCGGGGAGCTGTTTTTT. The chain combines TRBV2 with TRBJ2-2; D call uncertain. Trimming cost V 0 bases and J 1 base, with 9 bases left between them. The length of the CDR3 is 16 residues. Germline assignment: CDR1 SNHLY and CDR2 FYNNEI.

The table lists this clonotype with many counts. The rearrangement links TRBV11-1 to TRBJ2-7; the D is unclear. CDR3 length: 14 residues. V was cut by 2 bases and J by 0 bases, with 8 bases left in between. Germline CDR1 reads SGHAT; CDR2 reads FQDESV (reference sequence). The CDR3: CASSLLRASYEQYF. CDR3 sequence (DNA): TGTGCCAGCAGCTTACTACGGGCCTCCTACGAGCAGTACTTC.